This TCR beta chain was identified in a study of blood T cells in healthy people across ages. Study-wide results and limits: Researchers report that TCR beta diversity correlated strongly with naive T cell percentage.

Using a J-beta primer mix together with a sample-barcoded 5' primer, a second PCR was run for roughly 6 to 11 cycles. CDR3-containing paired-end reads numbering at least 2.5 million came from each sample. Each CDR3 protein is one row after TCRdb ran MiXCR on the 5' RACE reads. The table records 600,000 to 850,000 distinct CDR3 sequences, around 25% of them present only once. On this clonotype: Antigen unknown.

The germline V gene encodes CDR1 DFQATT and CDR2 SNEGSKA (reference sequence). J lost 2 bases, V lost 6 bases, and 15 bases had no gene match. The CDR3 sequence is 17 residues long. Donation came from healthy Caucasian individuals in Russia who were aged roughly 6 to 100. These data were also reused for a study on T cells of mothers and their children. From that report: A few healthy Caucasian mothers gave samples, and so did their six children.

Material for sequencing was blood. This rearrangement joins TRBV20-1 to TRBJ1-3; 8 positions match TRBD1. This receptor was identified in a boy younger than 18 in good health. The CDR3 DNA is TGCAGTGCCCAAGACCTCCATCAGGGGGCGCCTGGAAACACCATATATTTT. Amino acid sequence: CSAQDLHQGAPGNTIYF.